The sequence of this T cell receptor (beta chain) was determined in a study of T cells expressing NK-cell markers. General study findings and limits: As a fraction of CD8+ T cells, dominant NKG2C+ clonotypes reached about 1.0-7.5% in more than five donors. The same clonotypes also predominated in the CD3+CD56-NKG2C+ fraction of several donors.

The germline V gene encodes CDR1 MGHDK and CDR2 SYGVNS. CDR3 length: 12 residues. TCRdb re-called the 5' RACE reads and gives one entry per CDR3 protein, without DNA. The repertoire shows about 160,000 distinct CDR3 sequences; the top ten hold 15% to 20%. Note on this clonotype: No antigen is known for it.

This chain connects TRBV25-1 to TRBJ1-5; TCRdb picks TRBD1, but there is no DNA to check that call. The specimen sequenced was blood T cells: a sorted CD56 or NKG2C T cell subset, CD4+ or CD8+ T cells, or bulk PBMC T cells (not recorded which). This TCR was sampled from a woman between 18 and 75 years old in good health. CDR3 amino acids: CASNEGNQPQHF.